This entry lists 10 T cell receptor beta chains sequenced from one sample in a study of T cell repertoires in cytomegalovirus infection. These TCRs are of unknown antigen specificity. TCRdb fed the reads into MiXCR, producing one record per CDR3 protein. The sample includes 400,000 to 600,000 distinct CDR3 sequences, 40% to 50% of them seen just once. This sample comprised cultured PBMCs, obtained from culture after CMV antigen stimulation. Receptors were obtained from a human donor in good health (CMV status not recorded). Some clones in this sample may be carry-over from other donors' samples.

This clonotype showed up just a few times. The chain has TRBV6-1 and TRBJ1-5, with D unclear. The CDR3 sequence is 15 residues long. The V gene lost 6 bases and the J gene lost 2 bases, with 14 bases spanning the gap. Germline CDR1 reads MNHNS; CDR2 reads SASEGT. The CDR3 sequence: CASRSTLMGNQPQHF. For the CDR3, the DNA is TGTGCCAGCAGATCGACTCTCATGGGCAATCAGCCCCAGCATTTT.

The chain is built from TRBV12-3 or TRBV12-4 and TRBJ1-6; a weak D match, TRBD1 (5 bases). With 5 bases removed from V and 7 bases from J, the gap between germline ends came to 9 bases. The CDR3 is made up of 13 amino acids. In nucleotides, the CDR3 is TGTGCCAGCAGTGGCCGGGGCAATTCACCCCTCCACTTT. Residues: CASSGRGNSPLHF.

The chain uses TRBV4-3 and TRBJ2-5; 10 nucleotides agree with TRBD2. CDR3 size: 17 residues. Looked up from germline, CDR1 is LGHNA and CDR2 is YSLEER. Trimming at V came to 0 bases and at J to 5 bases, leaving 9 bases not matched to a gene. The CDR3 loop is CASSQDRGQREGETQYF. The CDR3 coding sequence is TGCGCCAGCAGCCAAGATAGAGGTCAGCGGGAGGGGGAGACCCAGTACTTC.

The V call is TRBV11-2, the J call TRBJ1-2; no definite D call. This CDR3 has 14 amino acids. With 0 bases removed from V and 4 bases from J, the gap between germline ends came to 9 bases. Germline CDR1 and CDR2: SGHAT and FQNNGV. CDR3 coding DNA: TGTGCCAGCAGCTTAGAATGGGCTGGCTATGGCTACACCTTC. Translated, it gives CASSLEWAGYGYTF. Based on the CDR3 plus reference TRBV11-2 and TRBJ1-2, the full variable domain is EAGVAQSPRYKIIEKRQSVAFWCNPISGHATLYWYQQILGQGPKLLIQFQNNGVVDDSQLPKDRFSAERLKGVDSTLKIQPAKLEDSAVYLCASSLEWAGYGYTFGSGTRLTVV.

The chain combines TRBV20-1 with TRBJ2-7, with D perhaps TRBD2 (5 bases). Germline loops: CDR1 DFQATT, CDR2 SNEGSKA (reference sequence). Between the trimmed V and J ends, which lost 0 bases and 7 bases, there was a span of 16 bases. The CDR3 sequence is 14 residues long. The CDR3 bases are TGCAGTGCTAGAGATCTCGGGGTGGTTAAAGAGCAGTACTTC. Encoded protein: CSARDLGVVKEQYF.

This rearrangement joins TRBV20-1 to TRBJ1-3; D remains unclear. V was trimmed by 1 base and J by 4 bases, leaving 8 bases between them. Germline V lookup: CDR1 DFQATT, CDR2 SNEGSKA (reference sequence). The CDR3 runs 13 residues. The CDR3 coding sequence is TGCAGTGCTAGAGGGGCATCAGGAAACACCATATATTTT. Translating it yields CSARGASGNTIYF.

The rearrangement links TRBV12-3 or TRBV12-4 to TRBJ1-1; D ambiguous. The V and J ends lost 6 bases and 6 bases respectively, with 17 bases between them. The CDR3 runs 14 residues. Written as DNA, the CDR3 is TGTGCCAGCAGCCCCCCCCAGGTGGGCGCTGAAGCTTTCTTT. Protein sequence: CASSPPQVGAEAFF.

The gene calls are TRBV4-1 and TRBJ2-1; 7 nucleotides align to TRBD2. The V and J ends lost 2 bases and 5 bases, in that order; junction bases with no gene match: 9. CDR3 size: 16 residues. Germline V gives CDR1 MGHRA, CDR2 YSYEKL. CDR3 sequence (DNA): TGCGCCAGCAGCCAAAGGGTCCGGGGGGTAAACAATGAGCAGTTCTTC. Protein sequence: CASSQRVRGVNNEQFF.

The genes are TRBV5-4 and TRBJ2-5; D is possibly TRBD1 or TRBD2 (6 bases each). The germline V gene has CDR1 SGHNT and CDR2 YYREEE (reference sequence). The CDR3 length is 14 residues. V was shortened by 3 bases and J by 2 bases, with 11 bases between the two germline ends. Here the CDR3 DNA reads TGTGCCAGCAGCTCGGGGGCGCAACAAGAGACCCAGTACTTC. As protein: CASSSGAQQETQYF.

This chain joins TRBV12-3 or TRBV12-4 and TRBJ2-4, with D maybe TRBD2 (5 bases). The V gene lost 6 bases and the J gene lost 1 base, with 16 bases spanning the gap. The CDR3 extends over 16 amino acids. The CDR3 nucleotides read TGTGCCAGCAGGGCCCCGAGGACTCGGGCCAAAAACATTCAGTACTTC. This sequence encodes CASRAPRTRAKNIQYF.